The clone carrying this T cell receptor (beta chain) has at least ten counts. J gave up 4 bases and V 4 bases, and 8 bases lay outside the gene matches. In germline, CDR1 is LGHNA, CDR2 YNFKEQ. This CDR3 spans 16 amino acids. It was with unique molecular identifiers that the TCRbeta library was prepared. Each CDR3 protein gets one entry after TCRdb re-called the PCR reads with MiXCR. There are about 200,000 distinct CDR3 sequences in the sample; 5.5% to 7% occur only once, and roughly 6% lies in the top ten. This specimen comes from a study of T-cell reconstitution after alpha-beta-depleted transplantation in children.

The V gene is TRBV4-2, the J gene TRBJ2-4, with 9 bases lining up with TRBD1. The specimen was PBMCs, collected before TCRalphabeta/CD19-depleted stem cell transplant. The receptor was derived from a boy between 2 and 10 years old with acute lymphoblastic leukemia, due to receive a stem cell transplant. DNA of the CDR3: TGTGCCAGCAGCCCCGCCCTGGGACAGGGAAAAAACATTCAGTACTTC. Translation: CASSPALGQGKNIQYF.